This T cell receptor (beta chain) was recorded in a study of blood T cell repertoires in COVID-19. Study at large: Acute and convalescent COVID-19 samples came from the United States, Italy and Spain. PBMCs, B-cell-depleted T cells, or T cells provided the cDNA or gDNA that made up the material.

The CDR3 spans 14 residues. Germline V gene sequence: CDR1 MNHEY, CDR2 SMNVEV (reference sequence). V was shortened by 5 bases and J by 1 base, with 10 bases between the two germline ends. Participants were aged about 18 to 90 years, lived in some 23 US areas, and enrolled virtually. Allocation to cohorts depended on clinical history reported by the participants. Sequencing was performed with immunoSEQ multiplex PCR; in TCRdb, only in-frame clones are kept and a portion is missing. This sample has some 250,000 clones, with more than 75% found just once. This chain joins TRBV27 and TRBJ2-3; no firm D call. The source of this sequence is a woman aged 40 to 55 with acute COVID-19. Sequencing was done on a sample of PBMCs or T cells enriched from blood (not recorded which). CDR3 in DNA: TGTGCCAGCAGTAGGCGCGGAGGCACAGATACGCAGTATTTT. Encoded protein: CASSRRGGTDTQYF.